Presented here are 12 T cell receptor beta chains from one specimen sequenced in a study of cytomegalovirus exposure and HLA in healthy donors. Use of 60 Vbeta and 13 Jbeta primers characterized the PCR. Generated by immunoSEQ multiplex PCR, the TCRdb table keeps only in-frame clones and is missing some. The sample holds hundreds of thousands of clones, 85% to 90% seen once. The sequencing input was PBMCs. The receptors originated from a woman between 18 and 30 years old in good health and CMV-seronegative.

V usage is TRBV6-6 and J usage is TRBJ1-1; D gene unclear. V gave up 0 bases and J gave up 4 bases, with 12 bases separating them. CDR1 and CDR2 from the germline V gene are MNHNY and SVGAGI (reference sequence). This CDR3 is 15 amino acids long. The CDR3 spells CASSYSPRDGTEAFF. The CDR3 DNA reads as TGTGCCAGCAGTTACTCCCCGAGGGATGGCACTGAAGCTTTCTTT.

The genes are TRBV10-1 and TRBJ1-5; D possibly corresponds to TRBD1 (5 bases). Germline-derived CDR1 and CDR2 are WNHNN and SYGVQD (reference sequence). The ends were cut back, 6 bases at V and 4 bases at J, with 19 bases in the middle. The CDR3 contains 16 residues. The CDR3 DNA sequence: TGCGCCAGCAGACCGCCGCGGGGCAGGGCTAATCAGCCCCAGCATTTT. This translates into CASRPPRGRANQPQHF.

Comment on this clone: Its ends do not fully match the called genes, so a read error is possible. The chain has TRBV7-9 and TRBJ2-7; maybe TRBD2 (7 bases). The CDR3 runs to 17 residues. Germline CDR1 is SEHNR and CDR2 is FQNEAQ (reference sequence). The CDR3: CSSSLRGGGGLPYEQYF. The CDR3 DNA reads TGTTCCAGCAGCTTAAGGGGTGGGGGGGGCCTCCCTTACGAGCAGTACTTC.

The CDR3, as DNA: TGCGCCAGCAGGTGGCGTCCTAGCGGGGGCACAGATACGCAGTATTTT. Its translation is CASRWRPSGGTDTQYF. The genes are TRBV5-1 and TRBJ2-3, with 9 bases identical to TRBD2. The trim removed 5 bases at V and 1 base at J, leaving 8 bases unmatched. The CDR3 is made up of 16 amino acids. The germline V gene has CDR1 SGHRS and CDR2 YFSETQ.

The J gene is TRBJ2-2, the V gene TRBV2, with D maybe TRBD1 (6 bases). Germline V gene data show CDR1 as SNHLY and CDR2 as FYNNEI. Trimming left V 11 bases short and J 8 bases short, with 24 bases between. The CDR3 has 15 residues. CDR3 protein: CASVGRGQQRGELFF. CDR3 nucleotides: TGTGCCTCCGTAGGGCGAGGACAGCAAAGGGGGGAGCTGTTTTTT.

Concerning this clone: One junction end does not reproduce the germline sequence, and a read error may be involved. This rearrangement joins TRBV7-9 to TRBJ1-1, with 8 bases aligning to TRBD1. Germline V CDR1 and CDR2: SEHNR, FQNEAQ (reference sequence). This CDR3 has 16 amino acids. Written as DNA, the CDR3 is TGTTCCAGCAGCCCACAGGGGGAGGTGCGGAACACTGAAGCTTTCTTT. Translating it yields CSSSPQGEVRNTEAFF.

The CDR3 protein is CASSMGGRSPLHF. CDR3 DNA: TGTGCCAGCAGCATGGGAGGGAGGTCACCCCTCCACTTT. The chain links TRBV14 to TRBJ1-6; D gene ambiguous. CDR3 length equals 13 residues. CDR1 SGHDN and CDR2 FVKESK come from the germline V gene. The V end lost 5 bases, the J end lost 10 bases, and 12 bases lay between the germline ends.

The CDR3 sequence: CASSSHSSGGQGPSLGGYTF. The DNA for the CDR3 is TGTGCCAGCAGCTCCCACTCTTCGGGGGGCCAGGGCCCGAGTTTGGGCGGCTACACCTTC. The chain uses TRBV7-4 and TRBJ1-2; weak D call: TRBD1 (6 bases). The ends were cut back, 4 bases at V and 8 bases at J, with 35 bases in the middle. CDR3 size: 20 residues. Germline assignment: CDR1 SGHVT and CDR2 SQSDAQ.

V and J are TRBV7-6 and TRBJ1-6, with a possible D match to TRBD1 (6 bases). Germline values: CDR1 SGHVS, CDR2 FNYEAQ. The CDR3 contains 15 residues. Trimming took 5 bases from V and 9 from J, leaving 17 bases between them. The CDR3 spells CASSPPQGTGSPLHF. The CDR3 DNA follows: TGTGCCAGCAGCCCGCCACAGGGAACTGGTTCACCCCTCCACTTT.

CDR3 sequence: CASGSNRIYQPQHF. The CDR3 DNA is TGTGCCAGCGGTTCTAACAGAATATATCAGCCCCAGCATTTT. V and J are TRBV2 and TRBJ1-5, with unresolved D. The germline gives CDR1 SNHLY, CDR2 FYNNEI. The CDR3 length is 14 residues. V lost 8 bases and J 5 bases, leaving 16 bases between the germline ends. Variable domain in full (rest from reference TRBV2 and TRBJ1-5): EPEVTQTPSHQVTQMGQEVILRCVPISNHLYFYWYRQILGQKVEFLVSFYNNEISEKSEIFDDQFSVERPDGSNFTLKIRSTKLEDSAMYFCASGSNRIYQPQHFGDGTRLSIL.

This chain links TRBV25-1 with TRBJ1-2; D is ambiguous. V was shortened by 1 base and J by 4 bases, with 13 bases between the two germline ends. The length of the CDR3 is 15 residues. Germline CDR1 reads MGHDK; CDR2 reads SYGVNS. CDR3 protein: CASSELDGRGYGYTF. The CDR3 nucleotides are TGTGCCAGCAGTGAATTGGATGGCCGGGGCTATGGCTACACCTTC.

The rearrangement uses TRBV15 and TRBJ2-1, with 10 bases matching TRBD2. The trim removed 3 bases at V and 4 bases at J, leaving 6 bases unmatched. The length of the CDR3 is 16 residues. Germline V lookup: CDR1 LNHNV, CDR2 YYDKDF (reference sequence). CDR3 nucleotides: TGTGCCACCAGCAGGACCCTAGCGGGGGTTTACAATGAGCAGTTCTTC. It specifies CATSRTLAGVYNEQFF.